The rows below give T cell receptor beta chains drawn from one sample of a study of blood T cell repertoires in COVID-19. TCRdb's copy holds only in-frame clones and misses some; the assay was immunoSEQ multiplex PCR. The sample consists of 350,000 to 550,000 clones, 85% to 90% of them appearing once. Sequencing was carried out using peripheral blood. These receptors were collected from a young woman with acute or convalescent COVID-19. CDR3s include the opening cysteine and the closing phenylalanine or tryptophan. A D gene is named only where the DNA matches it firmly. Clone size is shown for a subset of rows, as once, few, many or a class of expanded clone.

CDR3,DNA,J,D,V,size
CASSQPGQRFGELFF,TGTGCCAGCAGCCAACCGGGACAGCGGTTCGGGGAGCTGTTTTTT,TRBJ2-2,TRBD1,TRBV7-3,.
CASSGNRVSYNEQFF,TGTGCCAGCAGCGGAAACAGGGTTTCCTACAATGAGCAGTTCTTC,TRBJ2-1,.,TRBV28,.
CASSVGQGGHNEQFF,TGTGCCAGCAGCGTTGGGCAGGGGGGACACAATGAGCAGTTCTTC,TRBJ2-1,.,TRBV9,.
CASSSGGGLTGELFF,TGTGCCAGCAGCTCGGGGGGCGGGCTGACCGGGGAGCTGTTTTTT,TRBJ2-2,.,TRBV11-3,once
CASSGLASTGELFF,TGTGCCAGCTCGGGACTAGCTAGCACCGGGGAGCTGTTTTTT,TRBJ2-2,TRBD2,TRBV28,.
CASSPSGQRAFF,TGTGCCAGCAGTCCCTCGGGACAGAGGGCTTTCTTT,TRBJ1-1,TRBD1,TRBV12-3/TRBV12-4,.
CASSLRRTPGGGYTF,TGTGCCAGCAGTTTAAGGAGGACGCCCGGTGGGGGCTACACCTTC,TRBJ1-2,.,TRBV28,.
CATSRGARSTEAFF,TGTGCCACCAGCAGGGGGGCTCGGAGCACTGAAGCTTTCTTT,TRBJ1-1,.,TRBV15,.
CASSSPRDSLPYGYTF,TGTGCCAGCAGCTCCCCCCGGGACAGCCTACCCTATGGCTACACCTTC,TRBJ1-2,TRBD1,TRBV11-2,.
CASNSGRMEQYF,TGTGCCAGTAATTCGGGGAGGATGGAGCAGTACTTC,TRBJ2-7,.,TRBV19,.
CATAGGNLPDTEAFF,TGTGCCACCGCGGGGGGGAATCTCCCCGACACTGAAGCTTTCTTT,TRBJ1-1,.,TRBV11-3,.
CASSFSGQKNTGELFF,TGTGCCAGCAGCTTTTCCGGACAGAAGAACACCGGGGAGCTGTTTTTT,TRBJ2-2,.,TRBV7-9,.
CASSNPSGGVEGYTF,TGTGCCAGCAGCAATCCGTCAGGGGGCGTTGAGGGCTACACCTTC,TRBJ1-2,TRBD1,TRBV7-9,once
CASSGGRWEKLFF,TGTGCCAGCAGTGGGGGGCGTTGGGAAAAACTGTTTTTT,TRBJ1-4,.,TRBV2,.
CASSLGGQVWYQETQYF,TGCGCCAGCAGCTTGGGGGGACAGGTCTGGTACCAAGAGACCCAGTACTTC,TRBJ2-5,TRBD1,TRBV5-1,.
CASSPLGGDYGYTF,TGTGCCAGCAGCCCTTTAGGGGGCGACTATGGCTACACCTTC,TRBJ1-2,TRBD1,TRBV27,.
CASSDGRLDEQFF,TGTGCCAGCAGTGATGGGCGTTTGGATGAGCAGTTCTTC,TRBJ2-1,.,TRBV2,.
CASSPRGPGGGYTF,TGTGCCAGCAGTCCTAGAGGGCCAGGGGGAGGCTACACCTTC,TRBJ1-2,TRBD1,TRBV27,.
CASSQAGPDPQGTGETQYF,TGTGCCAGCAGCCAAGCTGGGCCAGACCCACAGGGCACAGGGGAGACCCAGTACTTC,TRBJ2-5,.,TRBV3-1/TRBV3-2,.
CASSPSHRVTDTQYF,TGTGCCAGCAGTCCCTCCCACAGGGTTACAGATACGCAGTATTTT,TRBJ2-3,.,TRBV28,.
CAIGGGLQETQYF,TGTGCCATCGGGGGGGGGCTCCAAGAGACCCAGTACTTC,TRBJ2-5,.,TRBV10-3,.
CASRDSPSSYNSPLHF,TGTGCCAGCAGGGACAGTCCTAGCTCCTATAATTCACCCCTCCACTTT,TRBJ1-6,.,TRBV2,.
CASSSGQGRTDTQYF,TGTGCCAGCAGCTCAGGACAGGGAAGAACAGATACGCAGTATTTT,TRBJ2-3,TRBD1,TRBV7-2,.
CASIRRSRVNTEAFF,TGTGCCAGTATAAGGCGATCTCGGGTGAACACTGAAGCTTTCTTT,TRBJ1-1,.,TRBV19,once
CASSPEPGTLTFF,TGTGCCAGCAGCCCAGAACCCGGGACTCTCACCTTCTTC,TRBJ2-1,.,TRBV11-2,.
CASSLNRGNEKLFF,TGTGCCAGCAGCTTGAACAGGGGGAATGAAAAACTGTTTTTT,TRBJ1-4,TRBD1,TRBV5-4,once